This passage covers 29 T cell receptor beta chains from one sample sequenced in a study of blood T cell repertoires in COVID-19. Produced via immunoSEQ multiplex PCR; TCRdb's table is partial and in-frame only. The sample shows nearly 200,000 clones, around 81% of them seen only once. Sequenced: PBMCs or T cells enriched from blood (not recorded which). Receptors were obtained from a man in his forties who had recovered from COVID-19.

This clone was detected only a few times. The chain combines TRBV30 with TRBJ1-5, with D possibly being TRBD1 (6 bases). V was shortened by 2 bases and J by 4 bases, with 9 bases between the two germline ends. Germline assignment: CDR1 GTSNPN and CDR2 SVGIG (reference sequence). This CDR3 region has 13 residues. This chain's CDR3 is CAWSSDRNQPQHF. CDR3 nucleotide sequence: TGTGCCTGGAGTTCCGACAGGAATCAGCCCCAGCATTTT.

The J gene is TRBJ1-1, the V gene TRBV3-1 (or the pseudogene TRBV3-2); D is uncertain. From germline, CDR1 is LGHDT and CDR2 YNNKEL (reference sequence). This CDR3 comprises 14 residues. Trimming shortened V by 0 bases and J by 6 bases, and 11 bases separated the two germline ends. For the CDR3, the DNA is TGTGCCAGCAGCCAAGACCTCTATCTATCTGAAGCTTTCTTT. Its translation is CASSQDLYLSEAFF.

This sequence joins TRBV11-2 and TRBJ1-1; no definite D call. Germline loops: CDR1 SGHAT, CDR2 FQNNGV. The V gene lost 1 base and the J gene lost 5 bases, with 11 bases spanning the gap. The CDR3 covers 14 residues. The CDR3 loop reads CASSLVAVGTEAFF. The CDR3 DNA reads as TGTGCCAGCAGCTTAGTTGCGGTTGGGACTGAAGCTTTCTTT. Complete variable domain (other parts from reference TRBV11-2 and TRBJ1-1): EAGVAQSPRYKIIEKRQSVAFWCNPISGHATLYWYQQILGQGPKLLIQFQNNGVVDDSQLPKDRFSAERLKGVDSTLKIQPAKLEDSAVYLCASSLVAVGTEAFFGQGTRLTVV.

The DNA of the CDR3 is TGTGCCAGCTCACCGTTCACCAGACAGGGGGCCGGGGACGCCCAGTACTTC. Translated, it gives CASSPFTRQGAGDAQYF. The V call is TRBV18, the J call TRBJ2-5; 10 positions agree with TRBD1. J gave up 9 bases and V 3 bases, and 16 bases lay outside the gene matches. The germline gives CDR1 KGHSH, CDR2 LQKENI. The CDR3 runs 17 residues.

This clone was recorded once. The chain employs TRBV13 and TRBJ2-7; 7 bases are shared with TRBD1. The V segment lost 0 bases and the J segment 3 bases; nucleotides outside the gene matches: 5. The CDR3 sequence is 15 residues long. Per the germline V gene, CDR1 is PRHDT and CDR2 is FYEKMQ (reference sequence). CDR3 in DNA: TGTGCCAGCAGCTTAGGGGGACAGAGTCGCTACGAGCAGTACTTC. Translated, it gives CASSLGGQSRYEQYF.

The chain is built from TRBV2 and TRBJ1-2, with D unclear. Trimming took 7 bases from V and 3 from J, leaving 18 bases between them. This CDR3 is 15 amino acids long. In germline, CDR1 is SNHLY, CDR2 FYNNEI. CDR3 protein: CASTNRGPRDYGYTF. DNA of the CDR3: TGTGCCAGCACCAATAGAGGGCCCCGGGACTATGGCTACACCTTC. Full variable domain (remainder filled in from reference TRBV2 and TRBJ1-2): EPEVTQTPSHQVTQMGQEVILRCVPISNHLYFYWYRQILGQKVEFLVSFYNNEISEKSEIFDDQFSVERPDGSNFTLKIRSTKLEDSAMYFCASTNRGPRDYGYTFGSGTRLTVV.

The chain links TRBV10-3 to TRBJ1-2; D might be TRBD1 (6 bases). CDR3 length: 17 amino acids. Trimming left V 4 bases short and J 0 bases short, with 18 bases between. Germline CDR1 is ENHRY and CDR2 is SYGVKD. In nucleotides, the CDR3 is TGTGCCATCAGTGGGTTGCAGGGGCGGAATTCTAACTATGGCTACACCTTC. Translation: CAISGLQGRNSNYGYTF.

This clone turned up a few times. The rearrangement joins TRBV15 to TRBJ1-2; the D is unclear. Germline lookup yields CDR1 LNHNV and CDR2 YYDKDF (reference sequence). This CDR3 region has 14 residues. V lost 0 bases to trimming and J lost 4 bases, with 9 bases between them. The CDR3 DNA sequence: TGTGCCACCAGCAGAGATCGAAGCCTCTATGGCTACACCTTC. Its translation: CATSRDRSLYGYTF.

The chain is built from TRBV7-2 and TRBJ2-1, with TRBD2 identical over 10 bases. The V gene's germline CDR1 is SGHTA and CDR2 FQGNSA. There are 16 residues in the CDR3. The V segment lost 2 bases and the J segment 6 bases; nucleotides outside the gene matches: 7. Here the CDR3 DNA reads TGTGCCAGCAGCTTAAACCTAGCGGGGGTAACCAATGAGCAGTTCTTC. Its translation is CASSLNLAGVTNEQFF.

The gene calls are TRBV5-1 and TRBJ1-3; no reliable D call. Germline assignment: CDR1 SGHRS and CDR2 YFSETQ. The CDR3 runs 14 residues. V lost 3 bases to trimming and J lost 0 bases, with 7 bases between them. CDR3 nucleotides: TGCGCCAGCAGCTCCCCGAGCTCTGGAAACACCATATATTTT. Its protein product is CASSSPSSGNTIYF. Looking up the rest from reference TRBV5-1 and TRBJ1-3 gives the full variable domain: KAGVTQTPRYLIKTRGQQVTLSCSPISGHRSVSWYQQTPGQGLQFLFEYFSETQRNKGNFPGRFSGRQFSNSRSEMNVSTLELGDSALYLCASSSPSSGNTIYFGEGSWLTVV.

This chain joins TRBV18 and TRBJ2-1; 9 bases align to TRBD2. V lost 8 bases, J lost 7 bases, and 9 bases stayed unmatched. CDR3 size: 14 residues. Germline assignment: CDR1 KGHSH and CDR2 LQKENI. For the CDR3, the DNA is TGTGCCAGCGATGGCGGGGGGGCCGGGAATGAGCAGTTCTTC. Translation: CASDGGGAGNEQFF.

Written as DNA, the CDR3 is TGTGCCACCAGTGATTTCCAGGACACCGCGCAGTTCTTC. Translation gives CATSDFQDTAQFF. This chain links TRBV24-1 with TRBJ2-1; perhaps TRBD1 as D (5 bases). V was clipped by 1 base and J by 12 bases, with 12 bases between them. The CDR3 loop spans 13 amino acids. The germline gives CDR1 KGHDR, CDR2 SFDVKD.

This clone was found once. J is TRBJ2-5 and V is TRBV6-1; 11 bases are shared with TRBD1. Losses at the gene ends were 1 base for V and 5 bases for J; bases not matched to a gene: 3. CDR1 MNHNS and CDR2 SASEGT come from the germline V gene. The CDR3 totals 15 residues. The CDR3 loop reads CASSEGTGGVETQYF. In nucleotides, the CDR3 is TGTGCCAGCAGTGAAGGGACAGGGGGCGTGGAGACCCAGTACTTC.

The chain is built from TRBV7-9 and TRBJ2-6; D ambiguous. The CDR3 consists of 14 residues. V was shortened by 5 bases and J by 0 bases, with 5 bases between the two germline ends. Per germline, CDR1 SEHNR and CDR2 FQNEAQ (reference sequence). The CDR3 nucleotides read TGTGCCAGCAGCACGAGCTCTGGGGCCAACGTCCTGACTTTC. Translating gives CASSTSSGANVLTF.

The J gene is TRBJ2-1, the V gene TRBV9; D gene ambiguous. CDR3 size: 15 residues. Germline V CDR1 and CDR2: SGDLS, YYNGEE. The V gene lost 2 bases and the J gene lost 0 bases, with 9 bases spanning the gap. The CDR3 spells CASSVGSLSYNEQFF. In DNA, the CDR3 is TGTGCCAGCAGCGTGGGTAGCCTCTCCTACAATGAGCAGTTCTTC.

This clone has more than one count but fewer than ten. The V call is TRBV25-1, the J call TRBJ1-4; D remains unclear. The V and J ends lost 3 bases and 8 bases respectively, with 16 bases between them. CDR1 MGHDK and CDR2 SYGVNS come from the germline V gene. The CDR3 length is 15 residues. The CDR3 DNA reads TGTGCCAGCAGTGATGCGAGGCAAACGAGGGAAAAACTGTTTTTT. It codes for CASSDARQTREKLFF.

This clone has just a few counts. CDR3 in DNA: TGCGCCAGCAGAGCTTCACCCCGGGACAGGGGCTATGGCTACACCTTC. Encoded protein: CASRASPRDRGYGYTF. The chain couples TRBV5-1 to TRBJ1-2; 10 nucleotides agree with TRBD1. The junction had 11 bases not matched to a gene; V was cut back by 5 bases and J by 4 bases. Germline values: CDR1 SGHRS, CDR2 YFSETQ. The CDR3 is made up of 16 amino acids.

The J gene is TRBJ2-3, the V gene TRBV27; no clear D. The CDR3 has 18 amino acids. Germline CDR1 reads MNHEY; CDR2 reads SMNVEV (reference sequence). V was clipped by 6 bases and J by 5 bases, with 27 bases between them. The CDR3 nucleotides read TGTGCCAGCAGCTCTTATGAATTCTTTGGCGGAATGCAAGATACGCAGTATTTT. Its translation is CASSSYEFFGGMQDTQYF.

This clone showed up just a few times. The CDR3 loop is CASSLGHNRPTEAFF. The CDR3 bases are TGTGCCAGCAGCCTAGGACATAATCGCCCCACTGAAGCTTTCTTT. V gene TRBV14 combines with J gene TRBJ1-1; a weak D match, TRBD1 (5 bases). Trimming shortened V by 4 bases and J by 4 bases, and 16 bases separated the two germline ends. This CDR3 has 15 amino acids. CDR1 and CDR2 from the germline V gene are SGHDN and FVKESK.

This clone has more than one count but fewer than ten. The chain uses TRBV19 and TRBJ2-1; 8 bases are shared with TRBD1. After removal of 3 bases from V and 7 bases from J, the junction contained 5 bases not matched to a gene. Germline CDR1 is LNHDA and CDR2 is SQIVND (reference sequence). The CDR3 is 14 amino acids. In DNA form, the CDR3 reads TGTGCCAGTAGTATTACAGGGGGGACGAATGAGCAGTTCTTC. As protein: CASSITGGTNEQFF. The full variable domain, with the rest looked up from reference TRBV19 and TRBJ2-1, is DGGITQSPKYLFRKEGQNVTLSCEQNLNHDAMYWYRQDPGQGLRLIYYSQIVNDFQKGDIAEGYSVSREKKESFPLTVTSAQKNPTAFYLCASSITGGTNEQFFGPGTRLTVL.

This clone was found a few times. The rearrangement uses TRBV27 and TRBJ1-2; D may be TRBD1 (6 bases). This CDR3 is built from 16 residues. CDR1 MNHEY and CDR2 SMNVEV come from the germline V gene (reference sequence). V was pared by 2 bases and J by 7 bases, with 20 bases between. The CDR3 protein is CASSLGRQGRIGGYTF. The CDR3 coding sequence is TGTGCCAGCAGTTTAGGAAGGCAGGGGAGAATTGGTGGCTACACCTTC.

The rearrangement joins TRBV14 to TRBJ1-3; weak D call: TRBD1 (5 bases). Looked up from germline, CDR1 is SGHDN and CDR2 is FVKESK. The germline V and J ends were trimmed by 1 base and 9 bases, with 10 bases remaining between them. The CDR3 is 13 residues long. DNA for the CDR3: TGTGCCAGCAGCCAAGGGGGCATTGGCACCATATATTTT. Translating gives CASSQGGIGTIYF.

The chain couples TRBV27 to TRBJ2-2; 8 nucleotides agree with TRBD1. The CDR3 covers 16 residues. Germline V gene sequence: CDR1 MNHEY, CDR2 SMNVEV (reference sequence). V trimming: 2 bases; J trimming: 7 bases; junction bases outside the gene matches: 9. CDR3 sequence (DNA): TGTGCCAGCAGTTTAGAAGGCAGGGGGCGAGTCGGGGAGCTGTTTTTT. This sequence encodes CASSLEGRGRVGELFF.

The V call is TRBV29-1, the J call TRBJ2-7; 7 bases agree with TRBD1. V was clipped by 4 bases and J by 6 bases; unmatched bases: 15. The CDR3 is made up of 15 amino acids. Germline V gene lookup returns CDR1 SQVTM and CDR2 ANQGSEA. The CDR3 DNA sequence: TGCAGCGTTGGGATAGGGACAGCGAACAGGGGCGAGCAGTACTTC. This translates into CSVGIGTANRGEQYF.

This clone was seen a handful of times. This chain links TRBV15 with TRBJ1-1; possibly TRBD1 for D (6 bases). The CDR3 length is 14 residues. Trimming took off 0 bases at V and 8 bases at J, with 13 bases between the two ends. CDR1 LNHNV and CDR2 YYDKDF come from the germline V gene (reference sequence). The CDR3 loop reads CATSRDRGGAEAFF. The CDR3 DNA reads TGTGCCACCAGCAGAGATAGGGGGGGCGCAGAAGCTTTCTTT.

V gene TRBV5-4 combines with J gene TRBJ2-1, with 8 bases fitting TRBD2. The CDR3 runs to 16 residues. The ends lost 0 bases at V and 7 bases at J; junction bases unmatched: 9. The germline V gene encodes CDR1 SGHNT and CDR2 YYREEE (reference sequence). This chain's CDR3 is CASSLARGSGGNEQFF. The DNA of the CDR3 is TGTGCCAGCAGCTTGGCCCGGGGGAGCGGGGGAAATGAGCAGTTCTTC.

The rearrangement links TRBV7-9 to TRBJ1-2; 7 positions agree with TRBD1. Germline values: CDR1 SEHNR, CDR2 FQNEAQ (reference sequence). The CDR3 contains 15 residues. Losses at the gene ends were 5 bases for V and 2 bases for J; bases not matched to a gene: 8. The CDR3 DNA reads TGTGCCAGCAGCCGACCGACAGGGAGCAACTATGGCTACACCTTC. Protein: CASSRPTGSNYGYTF.

The CDR3 sequence: CASSEERGLGSPLHF. The CDR3 coding sequence is TGTGCCAGCAGTGAAGAACGGGGTTTAGGTTCACCCCTCCACTTT. This rearrangement joins TRBV2 to TRBJ1-6; D gene unclear. The CDR3 length is 15 residues. Germline CDR1 is SNHLY and CDR2 is FYNNEI. V was shortened by 1 base and J by 9 bases, with 13 bases between the two germline ends.

The rearrangement joins TRBV28 to TRBJ1-5; 9 nucleotides agree with TRBD1. There are 13 residues in the CDR3. The junction had 4 bases not matched to a gene; V was cut back by 6 bases and J by 7 bases. The V gene's germline CDR1 is MDHEN and CDR2 SYDVKM. CDR3 sequence (DNA): TGTGCCAGCAGGAAGGACAGGGGACAGCCCCAGCATTTT. This codes for CASRKDRGQPQHF. Based on the CDR3 plus reference TRBV28 and TRBJ1-5, the full variable domain is DVKVTQSSRYLVKRTGEKVFLECVQDMDHENMFWYRQDPGLGLRLIYFSYDVKMKEKGDIPEGYSVSREKKERFSLILESASTNQTSMYLCASRKDRGQPQHFGDGTRLSIL.